These 21 T cell receptor beta chains originate from one sample sequenced in a study of blood T cells in healthy people across ages. For the second PCR, which ran for roughly 7 to 11 cycles, a sample-barcoded 5' primer and a J-beta primer mix were used. MiXCR, applied by TCRdb to the 5' RACE reads, yields one record per CDR3 protein. The data contain roughly 1.7 million distinct CDR3 sequences, 34% of them singletons. Material: blood. These receptors originate from a woman aged 25 to 39 in good health.

This sequence joins TRBV4-2 and TRBJ2-1; 7 positions agree with TRBD2. In germline, CDR1 is LGHNA, CDR2 YNFKEQ. Trimming at V came to 0 bases and at J to 8 bases, leaving 7 bases not matched to a gene. There are 15 residues in the CDR3. The CDR3 spells CASSQEGGRADEQFF. CDR3 nucleotides: TGTGCCAGCAGCCAAGAGGGGGGGAGGGCCGATGAGCAGTTCTTC.

This rearrangement joins TRBV27 to TRBJ1-1; possibly TRBD1 for D (5 bases). This CDR3 has 14 amino acids. The V gene's germline CDR1 is MNHEY and CDR2 SMNVEV (reference sequence). Trimming took 2 bases from V and 1 from J, leaving 8 bases between them. CDR3 protein: CASSLIGQNTEAFF. The DNA of the CDR3 is TGTGCCAGCAGTTTAATTGGACAGAACACTGAAGCTTTCTTT.

V is TRBV27 and J is TRBJ1-6; maybe TRBD1 (5 bases). Germline assignment: CDR1 MNHEY and CDR2 SMNVEV (reference sequence). V was trimmed by 8 bases and J by 7 bases, leaving 18 bases between them. This CDR3 contains 15 residues. In DNA form, the CDR3 reads TGTGCCAGCGGAAGGGGCCTTGCGGGGAATTCACCCCTCCACTTT. It codes for CASGRGLAGNSPLHF.

This chain connects TRBV12-3 or TRBV12-4 to TRBJ1-5, with a possible D match to TRBD1 (6 bases). The ends were cut back, 5 bases at V and 3 bases at J, with 17 bases in the middle. The CDR3 is made up of 16 amino acids. CDR3 nucleotides: TGTGCCAGCAGTGGAAAGGACAGTCGACCCAATCAGCCCCAGCATTTT. Residues: CASSGKDSRPNQPQHF.

The chain carries TRBV28 and TRBJ2-1, with 8 nucleotides matching TRBD2. Trimming at V came to 7 bases and at J to 12 bases, leaving 14 bases not matched to a gene. Per the germline V gene, CDR1 is MDHEN and CDR2 is SYDVKM. CDR3 length: 14 residues. The CDR3 region is CASTLGGSTSGQFF. CDR3 bases: TGTGCCAGCACCCTGGGGGGTTCAACTAGCGGGCAGTTCTTC.

The chain carries TRBV4-2 and TRBJ2-1, with D maybe TRBD2 (8 bases). Germline CDR1 LGHNA, CDR2 YNFKEQ. The CDR3 extends over 24 amino acids. The germline V and J ends were trimmed by 1 base and 1 base, with 35 bases remaining between them. The CDR3 nucleotides read TGTGCCAGCAGCCAAGGCCGGGTACAGGGGATATACCGTAGCGGGGCCCTTTCCTACAATGAGCAGTTCTTC. Protein sequence: CASSQGRVQGIYRSGALSYNEQFF.

CDR3 sequence reads: CASSSVTEGPSHTGELFF. The CDR3 region has the DNA TGTGCCAGCAGTTCCGTCACTGAGGGGCCAAGTCACACCGGGGAGCTGTTTTTT. J is TRBJ2-2 and V is TRBV6-2 or TRBV6-3, with D perhaps assigned TRBD1 or TRBD2 (5 bases each). V lost 4 bases and J lost 3, with 21 bases in between. The CDR3 runs to 18 residues. CDR1 and CDR2 from the germline V gene are MNHEY and SVGEGT.

CDR3 loop: CASNLQGRDDSPLHF. The CDR3 DNA reads TGTGCCTCTAACTTGCAGGGGAGGGATGATTCACCCCTCCACTTT. J is TRBJ1-6 and V is TRBV5-4; maybe TRBD1 (6 bases). V was trimmed by 10 bases and J by 8 bases, leaving 22 bases between them. Germline CDR1 is SGHNT and CDR2 is YYREEE (reference sequence). The CDR3 is 15 residues long.

This clonotype was detected a few times. J is TRBJ1-2 and V is TRBV6-2 or TRBV6-3, with TRBD1 identical over 8 bases. This CDR3 is built from 18 residues. V shed 2 bases, J shed 4 bases, and the junction held 15 bases outside the gene matches. In germline, CDR1 is MNHEY, CDR2 SVGEGT. The CDR3 reads CASSYGARQGAVAYGYTF. The CDR3 coding sequence is TGTGCCAGCAGTTACGGCGCGAGGCAGGGGGCTGTCGCCTATGGCTACACCTTC.

The J gene is TRBJ1-6, the V gene TRBV6-1; D is ambiguous. The CDR3 extends over 12 amino acids. V lost 5 bases, J lost 6 bases, and 5 bases lay in between. The germline CDR1 and CDR2 sequences are MNHNS and SASEGT. The CDR3 DNA reads as TGTGCCAGCAGTAGGGTTAATTCACCCCTCCACTTT. Amino acids: CASSRVNSPLHF.

The chain links TRBV7-8 to TRBJ1-2, with TRBD1 matching over 9 bases. Germline CDR1 reads SGHVS; CDR2 reads FQNEAQ. This CDR3 spans 15 amino acids. With V trimmed by 3 bases and J by 7 bases, 9 bases remained unmatched. CDR3 DNA sequence: TGTGCCAGCAGCTTGGCCGGGACAGGGAGTGGTGGCTACACCTTC. Translation gives CASSLAGTGSGGYTF.

The chain recombines TRBV11-1 with TRBJ2-7, with D tentatively TRBD1 or TRBD2 (5 bases each). Trimming removed 5 bases at V and 7 bases at J, with 21 bases between. The CDR3 extends over 15 amino acids. Germline values: CDR1 SGHAT, CDR2 FQDESV (reference sequence). CDR3 residues: CASSQTGAKVGEQYF. In nucleotides, the CDR3 is TGTGCCAGCAGCCAGACCGGGGCAAAAGTGGGTGAGCAGTACTTC.

The chain recombines TRBV20-1 with TRBJ2-3; D gene ambiguous. Trimming left V 5 bases short and J 6 bases short, with 18 bases between. The CDR3 loop spans 14 amino acids. The germline V gene encodes CDR1 DFQATT and CDR2 SNEGSKA (reference sequence). CDR3 in amino acids: CSAADTASRDTQYF. The CDR3 region has the DNA TGCAGTGCTGCCGACACCGCCAGTCGGGATACGCAGTATTTT.

This clonotype was seen at least ten times. The J gene is TRBJ2-7, the V gene TRBV28; no definite D call. Trimming stripped 3 bases from V and 3 bases from J, with 12 bases between. The germline V gene has CDR1 MDHEN and CDR2 SYDVKM. The CDR3 contains 14 residues. The CDR3 nucleotides read TGTGCCAGCAGTTTCCAAGGAAGGTTCTACGAGCAGTACTTC. It yields the protein CASSFQGRFYEQYF.

This chain uses TRBV20-1 with TRBJ2-5, with a weak D call TRBD1 (6 bases). The CDR3 is 14 amino acids. Trimming stripped 2 bases from V and 5 bases from J, with 15 bases between. Germline V lookup: CDR1 DFQATT, CDR2 SNEGSKA (reference sequence). DNA of the CDR3: TGCAGTGCTAGACCGGGACATGGTGGGGAGACCCAGTACTTC. The encoded protein is CSARPGHGGETQYF.

This clonotype was counted at least ten times. The chain is built from TRBV9 and TRBJ2-3; the D call may be TRBD1 or TRBD2 (5 bases each). The CDR3 is 15 residues long. Trimming cost V 0 bases and J 3 bases, with 11 bases left between them. The V gene's germline CDR1 is SGDLS and CDR2 YYNGEE. In nucleotides, the CDR3 is TGTGCCAGCAGCGTAGCGTCGGGACGAACAGATACGCAGTATTTT. Amino acid sequence: CASSVASGRTDTQYF.

The rearrangement uses TRBV20-1 and TRBJ2-2; tentative D call: TRBD1 (5 bases). Germline V gene sequence: CDR1 DFQATT, CDR2 SNEGSKA (reference sequence). Deletions cut 5 bases from V and 2 bases from J, with 21 bases between. CDR3 length equals 17 residues. CDR3 sequence: CSAGLAGKVGNTGELFF. In nucleotides, the CDR3 is TGCAGTGCTGGGCTGGCAGGGAAGGTGGGAAACACCGGGGAGCTGTTTTTT.

This clonotype showed up just a few times. The chain couples TRBV20-1 to TRBJ1-5; 9 positions match TRBD1. The germline gives CDR1 DFQATT, CDR2 SNEGSKA (reference sequence). The CDR3 length is 15 residues. V lost 0 bases, J lost 4 bases, and 4 bases stayed unmatched. The chain's CDR3 is CSARDSGTGNQPQHF. CDR3 coding DNA: TGCAGTGCTAGAGATTCGGGGACAGGGAATCAGCCCCAGCATTTT.

This clonotype was seen more than once but under ten times. The chain is built from TRBV5-1 and TRBJ2-1; TRBD2 matches at 8 bases. Germline V gene data show CDR1 as SGHRS and CDR2 as YFSETQ. The CDR3 extends over 15 amino acids. The trim removed 1 base at V and 7 bases at J, leaving 7 bases unmatched. CDR3 sequence: CASSLSGLALNEQFF. CDR3 nucleotide sequence: TGCGCCAGCAGCTTGTCAGGACTAGCATTGAATGAGCAGTTCTTC.

This clonotype was detected only a few times. This chain joins TRBV9 and TRBJ1-1; D remains unclear. Trimming left V 0 bases short and J 5 bases short, with 14 bases between. The germline V gene encodes CDR1 SGDLS and CDR2 YYNGEE. The length of the CDR3 is 15 residues. The CDR3 reads CASSVDLSPKTEAFF. The CDR3 nucleotides read TGTGCCAGCAGCGTAGATCTCAGCCCAAAGACTGAAGCTTTCTTT.

The chain has TRBV20-1 and TRBJ1-4; D remains unclear. Trimming cost V 6 bases and J 2 bases, with 16 bases left between them. Germline CDR1 is DFQATT and CDR2 is SNEGSKA (reference sequence). The CDR3 consists of 15 residues. CDR3 region: CSAPKPGGTNEKLFF. CDR3 DNA: TGCAGTGCCCCAAAGCCCGGTGGTACTAATGAAAAACTGTTTTTT.